This T cell receptor (beta chain) appears in the sequencing data of a study of cytomegalovirus exposure and HLA in healthy donors. The sample holds one count of this clone. The length of the CDR3 is 14 residues. The germline CDR1 and CDR2 sequences are MDHEN and SYDVKM. Trimming pared 6 bases from V and 2 bases from J, leaving 13 bases between. The primer mix had 60 Vbeta and 13 Jbeta primers. Only in-frame clones appear in the TCRdb table, and some are missing; sequencing was by immunoSEQ multiplex PCR. The sample shows around 300,000 clones, roughly 86% of them seen only once. The clonotype originates from a woman between 40 and 50 years old in good health and CMV-seropositive. This chain joins TRBV28 and TRBJ1-2; D may be TRBD1 (5 bases). Sequenced sample: PBMCs. DNA for the CDR3: TGTGCCAGCAGCGTGACAGTTTCCAACTATGGCTACACCTTC. This translates into CASSVTVSNYGYTF.